This TCR beta chain appears in the sequencing data of a study of T cells in Graves' hyperthyroidism and ophthalmopathy. On the study more broadly: Pretreatment peripheral blood was obtained at initial diagnosis. Study observations and caveats: Model-based prediction identified ophthalmopathy a median around 6.7 months prior to its onset. Clonotypes that were expanded in thyroid above 0.001 mostly appeared in blood too.

The CDR3 loop spans 15 amino acids. V lost 5 bases, J lost 5 bases, and 12 bases stayed unmatched. Looked up from germline, CDR1 is MDHEN and CDR2 is SYDVKM. RNA transcripts provided the source from which TCR beta CDR3 regions were amplified. Researchers ran a first-round RT-PCR on the TCR CDR3 using the HTBI primer set. TCRdb itself ran the multiplex PCR reads through MiXCR, one entry per CDR3 protein. The sample has roughly 380,000 distinct CDR3 sequences; 12% to 15% are singletons. Clinicians diagnosed patients from clinical symptoms, serum thyroxine and TRAb, thyroid ultrasound and orbital computed tomography. On this clonotype itself: Its target is unknown. Given a much more abundant clone one base away, this may be a read error.

This chain joins TRBV28 and TRBJ2-7; 7 bases align to TRBD1. The source material was blood. The clonotype originates from a woman aged 18-29 years with Graves' hyperthyroidism. This CDR3 is CASSVGRQGFDEQYF. The CDR3 nucleotides are TGTGCCAGCAGTGTAGGGAGACAGGGTTTCGACGAGCAGTACTTC. Drawing the rest from reference TRBV28 and TRBJ2-7, the complete variable domain is DVKVTQSSRYLVKRTGEKVFLECVQDMDHENMFWYRQDPGLGLRLIYFSYDVKMKEKGDIPEGYSVSREKKERFSLILESASTNQTSMYLCASSVGRQGFDEQYFGPGTRLTVT.